The sequence of this TCR beta chain was determined in a study of beta chain features in type 1 diabetes. Since all of the isolated RNA was reverse transcribed, expressed TCRB transcripts were what got sequenced. The method was immunoSEQ multiplex PCR; TCRdb's version includes in-frame clones alone and lacks a portion of them. There are 860,000 or so clones in the sample; about a sixth occur only once, and around 0.02% lies in the top ten. The germline V and J ends were trimmed by 2 bases and 3 bases, with 17 bases remaining between them. Germline V lookup: CDR1 SGHDT, CDR2 YYEEEE. The CDR3 has 16 residues.

The rearrangement uses TRBV5-6 and TRBJ1-2; a weak D match, TRBD1 (5 bases). Material for sequencing was naive CD4+ T cells from blood. The clonotype comes from a woman younger than 30 in good health. The CDR3 is CASSFVFRGRDYGYTF. DNA of the CDR3: TGTGCCAGCAGCTTTGTCTTCCGGGGCCGGGACTATGGCTACACCTTC.